Included here is one TCR beta chain sequence, with context. Its recognized antigen is unknown. Base qualities are not recorded, but no much larger clone differs from it by a single base. This entry is derived from a study of blood T cell repertoires in COVID-19 (dated by TCRdb to about 2020). Regarding the study in general: Collaborator samples came from the United States, Italy and Spain and covered acute and convalescent phases of COVID-19. Where available, HLA class I and class II types were taken from metadata supplied by the sample provider and were not determined by assay-based typing. The repertoires were made available in a free public database intended to serve as a resource for research on the immune response to SARS-CoV-2. The sample metadata nearly always contained a de-identified subject ID, COVID-19 status, age in years and sex. The samples were drawn from the first 160 participants of the ongoing ImmuneRACE study and from 1,254 subjects provided by 6 global collaborators. The material from the prospective study consisted of cDNA or gDNA derived from T cells, B-cell-depleted T cells, or PBMCs. Subjects who had been exposed to COVID-19, were actively infected with it, or had recovered from it provided the deeply sampled blood TCRbeta repertoires that made up the dataset.

TCRbeta CDR3 regions were amplified from genomic DNA by means of the immunoSEQ Assay, a bias-controlled multiplex PCR. In the authors' own workflow: Nucleated cell counts per sample were estimated from amplification of reference gene primers within the assay. To quantify the absolute abundance of each unique TCRbeta CDR3 rearrangement, sequence reads were collapsed and filtered. For each sample, productive Simpson clonality was calculated as the square root of Simpson's diversity index across productive rearrangements. This immuneACCESS table, as held by TCRdb, lists in-frame sequences with V and J called but not all clones. Of the missing ones, under half trace to an unresolved V gene in checked studies; the others have no known cause. V and J calls and clone size come straight from that table; D and trimming were deduced from the DNA. The sample has 280,000 or so clones on record, over 75% of them singletons. 10% to 15% of the sample belongs to the ten largest clones.

Collaborating institutions collected whole blood in K2EDTA tubes following their own protocols. For TCRbeta analysis, collaborators shipped samples in one of three forms: frozen whole blood, isolated PBMCs, or DNA extracted from either of those sample types. Paper-wide results and their limitations: The quantity of clinical and demographic metadata differed by source and by participant and was supplied without curation.

Trimming removed 0 bases from V and 5 bases from J, leaving 9 bases between the germline ends. From the cysteine through the phenylalanine, the CDR3 covers 14 amino acids. Only the CDR3 DNA is retained, 42 bases long and in frame from the first base. As encoded in the germline V gene (reference sequence), CDR1 is SGHNT while CDR2 is YYREEE. The clonotype was recovered from a human donor in a cohort sampled during active COVID-19. Sequenced: peripheral blood. The chain uses TRBV5-4 and TRBJ2-4; the D gene is not confidently resolved. The CDR3 reads as follows: CASSLGVYENIQYF. The DNA sequence reads TGTGCCAGCAGCTTGGGCGTCTACGAAAACATTCAGTACTTC. The full variable domain, completed from the reference TRBV5-4 and TRBJ2-4 proteins outside the CDR3, reads ETGVTQSPTHLIKTRGQQVTLRCSSQSGHNTVSWYQQALGQGPQFIFQYYREEENGRGNFPPRFSGLQFPNYSSELNVNALELDDSALYLCASSLGVYENIQYFGAGTRLSVL.